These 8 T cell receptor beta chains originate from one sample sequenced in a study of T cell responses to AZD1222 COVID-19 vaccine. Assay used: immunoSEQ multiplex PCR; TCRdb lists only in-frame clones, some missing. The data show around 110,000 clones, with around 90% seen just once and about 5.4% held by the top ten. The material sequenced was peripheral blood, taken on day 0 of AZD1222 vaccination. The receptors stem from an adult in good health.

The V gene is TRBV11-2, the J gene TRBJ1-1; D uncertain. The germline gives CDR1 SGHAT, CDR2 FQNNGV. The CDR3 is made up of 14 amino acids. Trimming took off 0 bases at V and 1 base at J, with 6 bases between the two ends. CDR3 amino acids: CASSLDLANTEAFF. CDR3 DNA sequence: TGTGCCAGCAGCTTAGATTTAGCGAACACTGAAGCTTTCTTT.

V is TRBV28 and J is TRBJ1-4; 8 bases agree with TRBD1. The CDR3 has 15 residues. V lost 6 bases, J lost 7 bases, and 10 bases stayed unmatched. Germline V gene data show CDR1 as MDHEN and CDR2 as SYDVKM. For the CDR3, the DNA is TGTGCCAGCAGATCAGCTGACAGGGGAGGTGAAAAACTGTTTTTT. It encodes CASRSADRGGEKLFF.

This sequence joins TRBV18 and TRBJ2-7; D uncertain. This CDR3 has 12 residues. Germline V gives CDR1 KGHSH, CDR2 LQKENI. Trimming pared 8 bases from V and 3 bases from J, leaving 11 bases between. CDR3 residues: CASTERLYEQYF. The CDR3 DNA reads TGTGCCAGCACCGAACGTCTCTACGAGCAGTACTTC. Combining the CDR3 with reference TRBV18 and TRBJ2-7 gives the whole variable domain NAGVMQNPRHLVRRRGQEARLRCSPMKGHSHVYWYRQLPEEGLKFMVYLQKENIIDESGMPKERFSAEFPKEGPSILRIQQVVRGDSAAYFCASTERLYEQYFGPGTRLTVT.

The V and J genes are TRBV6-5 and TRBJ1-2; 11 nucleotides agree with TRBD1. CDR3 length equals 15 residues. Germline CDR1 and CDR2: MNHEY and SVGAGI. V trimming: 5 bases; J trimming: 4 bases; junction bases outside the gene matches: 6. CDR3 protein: CASSPRTGGGYGYTF. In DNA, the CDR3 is TGTGCCAGCAGTCCCCGGACAGGGGGCGGCTATGGCTACACCTTC.

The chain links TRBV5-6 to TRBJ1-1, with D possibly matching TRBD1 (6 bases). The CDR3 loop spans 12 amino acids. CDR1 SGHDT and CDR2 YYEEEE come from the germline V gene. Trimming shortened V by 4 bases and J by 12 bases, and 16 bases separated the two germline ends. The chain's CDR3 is CASSRDTLRTFF. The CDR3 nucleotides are TGTGCCAGCAGCCGGGACACTCTAAGGACTTTCTTT.

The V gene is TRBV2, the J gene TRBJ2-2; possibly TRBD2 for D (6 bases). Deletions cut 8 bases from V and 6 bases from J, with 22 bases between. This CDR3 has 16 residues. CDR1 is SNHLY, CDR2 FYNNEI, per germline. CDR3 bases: TGTGCCAGCGAAATATACGGGACTGGGCAGGCCGGGGAGCTGTTTTTT. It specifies CASEIYGTGQAGELFF.

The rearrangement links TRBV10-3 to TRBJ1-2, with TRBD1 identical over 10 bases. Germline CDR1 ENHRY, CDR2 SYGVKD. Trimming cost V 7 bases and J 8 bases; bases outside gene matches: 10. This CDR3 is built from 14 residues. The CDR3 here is CAITPEGQGTGYTF. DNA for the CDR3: TGTGCCATCACCCCAGAGGGACAGGGGACGGGCTACACCTTC.

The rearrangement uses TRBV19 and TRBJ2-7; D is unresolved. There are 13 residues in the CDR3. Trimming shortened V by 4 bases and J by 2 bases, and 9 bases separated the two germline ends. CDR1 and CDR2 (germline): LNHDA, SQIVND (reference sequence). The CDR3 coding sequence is TGTGCCAGTAGTAGTACACTTGCCTACGAGCAGTACTTC. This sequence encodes CASSSTLAYEQYF.